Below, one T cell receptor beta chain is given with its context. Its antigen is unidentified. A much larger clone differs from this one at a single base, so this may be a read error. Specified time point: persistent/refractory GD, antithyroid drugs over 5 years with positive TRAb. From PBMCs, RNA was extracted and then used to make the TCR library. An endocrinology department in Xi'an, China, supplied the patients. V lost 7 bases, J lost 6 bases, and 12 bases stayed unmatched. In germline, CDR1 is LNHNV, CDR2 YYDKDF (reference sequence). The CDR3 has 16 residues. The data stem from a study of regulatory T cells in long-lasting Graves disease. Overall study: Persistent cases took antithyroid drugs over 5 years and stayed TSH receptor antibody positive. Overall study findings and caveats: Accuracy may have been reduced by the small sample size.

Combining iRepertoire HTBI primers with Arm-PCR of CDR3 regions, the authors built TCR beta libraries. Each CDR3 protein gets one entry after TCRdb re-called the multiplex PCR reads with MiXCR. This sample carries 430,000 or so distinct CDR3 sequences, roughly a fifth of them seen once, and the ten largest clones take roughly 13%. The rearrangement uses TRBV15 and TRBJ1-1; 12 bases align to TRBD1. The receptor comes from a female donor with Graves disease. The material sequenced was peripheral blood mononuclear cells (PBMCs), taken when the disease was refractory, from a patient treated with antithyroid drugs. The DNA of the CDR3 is TGTGCCACCAAGCCGGGACAGGGGGCAGGCGACGCTGAAGCTTTCTTT. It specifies CATKPGQGAGDAEAFF.